The 27 T cell receptor beta chains in this list originate from one sample, sequenced in a study of T cells in Graves' hyperthyroidism and ophthalmopathy. Researchers took RNA transcripts and amplified the TCR beta CDR3 regions from them. TCR CDR3 regions were first amplified by RT-PCR with HTBI primers. Each CDR3 protein gets one entry after TCRdb re-called the multiplex PCR reads with MiXCR. The sample holds some 800,000 distinct CDR3 sequences, 38% seen once. The sample was blood. The receptors derive from a man aged 18 to 30 with Graves' hyperthyroidism.

DNA for the CDR3: TGTGCCAGCAGTTATGGGAAAGGGTCCTCCTACGAGCAGTACTTC. Encoded protein: CASSYGKGSSYEQYF. The chain combines TRBV6-5 with TRBJ2-7; no firm D call. Germline V gene sequence: CDR1 MNHEY, CDR2 SVGAGI. There are 15 residues in the CDR3. Trimming took off 3 bases at V and 0 bases at J, with 12 bases between the two ends.

This clonotype was seen many times. The rearrangement uses TRBV14 and TRBJ2-7, with D possibly matching TRBD2 (5 bases). Germline V gives CDR1 SGHDN, CDR2 FVKESK. There are 13 residues in the CDR3. The germline V and J ends were trimmed by 0 bases and 7 bases, with 10 bases remaining between them. CDR3 sequence reads: CASSQELGWEQYF. The CDR3 DNA reads as TGTGCCAGCAGCCAAGAACTAGGCTGGGAGCAGTACTTC.

This clonotype was counted at least ten times. The genes are TRBV7-9 and TRBJ2-7; either TRBD1 or TRBD2 may fit D (5 bases each). V was pared by 5 bases and J by 6 bases, with 20 bases between. The CDR3 is 15 amino acids. Germline lookup yields CDR1 SEHNR and CDR2 FQNEAQ (reference sequence). The CDR3 here is CASSAPVNRGGEQYF. The CDR3 DNA follows: TGTGCCAGCAGCGCCCCGGTCAACCGTGGGGGCGAGCAGTACTTC.

This clonotype was detected ten times or more. This chain connects TRBV9 to TRBJ2-5; D ambiguous. This CDR3 region has 14 residues. Germline V gene sequence: CDR1 SGDLS, CDR2 YYNGEE. V gave up 4 bases and J gave up 3 bases, with 13 bases separating them. The CDR3 reads CASSPDSAKETQYF. In DNA, the CDR3 is TGTGCCAGCAGCCCTGATTCGGCAAAAGAGACCCAGTACTTC.

Turning to this clonotype: A read error may explain this, as a much larger clone is one base away. The chain recombines TRBV19 with TRBJ1-6, with D possibly matching TRBD1 (5 bases). Trimming pared 10 bases from V and 3 bases from J, leaving 16 bases between. The CDR3 length is 15 residues. Germline loops: CDR1 LNHDA, CDR2 SQIVND (reference sequence). The CDR3 reads CATGAGEHYNSPLHF. CDR3 DNA sequence: TGTGCCACTGGGGCCGGTGAGCACTATAATTCACCCCTCCACTTT.

This clonotype has a handful of counts. The J gene is TRBJ1-1, the V gene TRBV11-2; TRBD1 agrees at 8 bases. Losses at the gene ends were 6 bases for V and 6 bases for J; bases not matched to a gene: 9. Germline V gene sequence: CDR1 SGHAT, CDR2 FQNNGV. The CDR3 is 14 residues long. CDR3 amino acids: CASRPIRGLSEAFF. The CDR3 DNA reads TGTGCCAGCAGACCAATCAGGGGGCTCTCTGAAGCTTTCTTT.

This clonotype has at least ten counts. The rearrangement uses TRBV7-9 and TRBJ1-2; D remains unclear. In germline, CDR1 is SEHNR, CDR2 FQNEAQ (reference sequence). V was trimmed by 3 bases and J by 4 bases, leaving 18 bases between them. There are 16 residues in the CDR3. CDR3 sequence (DNA): TGTGCCAGCAGCTTCGTCCGAACGGTGAGACCCTATGGCTACACCTTC. It specifies CASSFVRTVRPYGYTF.

This clonotype has a count of ten or more. The chain couples TRBV29-1 to TRBJ2-2, with D possibly being TRBD1 (5 bases). The CDR3 has 13 residues. Trimming took off 6 bases at V and 4 bases at J, with 12 bases between the two ends. The V gene's germline CDR1 is SQVTM and CDR2 ANQGSEA. CDR3 in amino acids: CSVQGGSTGELFF. The CDR3 DNA follows: TGCAGCGTGCAGGGCGGAAGCACCGGGGAGCTGTTTTTT.

The rearrangement uses TRBV5-1 and TRBJ1-1; 7 nucleotides match TRBD1. The CDR3 has 15 amino acids. V gave up 4 bases and J gave up 4 bases; unmatched junction bases: 10. The V gene's germline CDR1 is SGHRS and CDR2 YFSETQ. For the CDR3, the DNA is TGCGCCAGCAGCGTACAGACAGGGAGTATCACTGAAGCTTTCTTT. Encoded protein: CASSVQTGSITEAFF.

The chain joins TRBV7-9 to TRBJ2-7, with TRBD2 matching 8 bases. V dropped 4 bases and J dropped 3; count of bases not matched to a gene: 5. The CDR3 extends over 14 amino acids. Germline CDR1 SEHNR, CDR2 FQNEAQ (reference sequence). The CDR3 nucleotides are TGTGCCAGCAGCTCATCGGGACTAGGCTACGAGCAGTACTTC. Translated, it gives CASSSSGLGYEQYF.

On this clonotype: A much larger clone lies a single base off, so this may be a read error. The CDR3 bases are TGTGCCAGCAGCGTGGACAATAATCTCGAGCAGTACTTC. Translation gives CASSVDNNLEQYF. This chain links TRBV9 with TRBJ2-7; D perhaps matches TRBD1 (5 bases). Germline lookup yields CDR1 SGDLS and CDR2 YYNGEE. V was pared by 2 bases and J by 6 bases, with 12 bases between. The CDR3 covers 13 residues. The variable domain in full, completed from reference TRBV9 and TRBJ2-7, reads DSGVTQTPKHLITATGQRVTLRCSPRSGDLSVYWYQQSLDQGLQFLIQYYNGEERAKGNILERFSAQQFPDLHSELNLSSLELGDSALYFCASSVDNNLEQYFGPGTRLTVT.

This CDR3 reads CASGSGTSGRGQETQYF. DNA of the CDR3: TGCGCCAGCGGCTCCGGGACTAGCGGGAGGGGGCAAGAGACCCAGTACTTC. The chain couples TRBV5-1 to TRBJ2-5, with TRBD2 matching 16 bases. Per the germline V gene, CDR1 is SGHRS and CDR2 is YFSETQ. CDR3 size: 17 residues. Trimming at V came to 7 bases and at J to 2 bases, leaving 8 bases not matched to a gene.

The rearrangement links TRBV7-8 to TRBJ2-6, with TRBD1 as a possible D gene (6 bases). The V gene lost 2 bases and the J gene lost 4 bases, with 12 bases spanning the gap. This CDR3 region has 16 residues. Germline CDR1 SGHVS, CDR2 FQNEAQ. The CDR3 here is CASSLTGTPGANVLTF. The CDR3 DNA sequence: TGTGCCAGCAGCTTAACAGGGACGCCCGGGGCCAACGTCCTGACTTTC.

The chain employs TRBV7-9 and TRBJ1-1; D is uncertain. Germline V gives CDR1 SEHNR, CDR2 FQNEAQ (reference sequence). The CDR3 length is 12 residues. V was pared by 2 bases and J by 11 bases, with 12 bases between. This CDR3 reads CASSLPPYGAFF. Here the CDR3 DNA reads TGTGCCAGCAGCTTACCCCCTTACGGGGCTTTCTTT. Using reference TRBV7-9 and TRBJ1-1 for the parts outside the CDR3, the full variable domain is DTGVSQNPRHKITKRGQNVTFRCDPISEHNRLYWYRQTLGQGPEFLTYFQNEAQLEKSRLLSDRFSAERPKGSFSTLEIQRTEQGDSAMYLCASSLPPYGAFFGQGTRLTVV.

This clonotype has just one count. This chain links TRBV25-1 with TRBJ2-2; 7 bases are shared with TRBD2. CDR1 MGHDK and CDR2 SYGVNS come from the germline V gene. The CDR3 contains 15 residues. J lost 3 bases, V lost 6 bases, and 7 bases had no gene match. CDR3 nucleotide sequence: TGTGCCAGCAGCGTTGAGCTAGCGGACACCGGGGAGCTGTTTTTT. Amino acids: CASSVELADTGELFF.

Note on this clonotype: Mismatch with germline at one junction end may stem from a read error. The J gene is TRBJ1-5, the V gene TRBV7-3; no clear D. Germline V gene data show CDR1 as SGHTA and CDR2 as FQGTGA. This CDR3 contains 15 residues. The CDR3 nucleotides are TGCGCCAGCAGCCTAGTCCGTAATAGCAATCAGCCCCAGCATTTT. This gives the protein CASSLVRNSNQPQHF.

The rearrangement links TRBV29-1 to TRBJ2-2; D gene ambiguous. Germline V gene sequence: CDR1 SQVTM, CDR2 ANQGSEA. The CDR3 totals 13 residues. V was clipped by 8 bases and J by 5 bases, with 15 bases between them. The CDR3, as DNA: TGCAGCTTAGGGTCCGCTTCGACCGGGGAGCTGTTTTTT. This translates into CSLGSASTGELFF.

This clonotype was recorded many times. The J gene is TRBJ1-1, the V gene TRBV20-1; 8 bases fit TRBD1. Germline loops: CDR1 DFQATT, CDR2 SNEGSKA (reference sequence). V was pared by 6 bases and J by 4 bases, with 7 bases of the junction left unmatched. The CDR3 has 13 residues. The CDR3 region has the DNA TGCAGTGCAGGGACAGGAAGCTCCACTGAAGCTTTCTTT. It yields the protein CSAGTGSSTEAFF.

In its sample, this clonotype was seen many times. This chain uses TRBV12-3 or TRBV12-4 with TRBJ2-5; 8 nucleotides align to TRBD2. J gave up 5 bases and V 6 bases, and 8 bases lay outside the gene matches. The CDR3 covers 14 residues. The CDR3 region is CASSWSAGEETQYF. The CDR3 coding sequence is TGTGCCAGCAGCTGGTCAGCGGGAGAGGAGACCCAGTACTTC.

The chain recombines TRBV25-1 with TRBJ1-2; D is unclear. Germline CDR1 and CDR2: MGHDK and SYGVNS. The CDR3 length is 14 residues. Trimming pared 4 bases from V and 4 bases from J, leaving 13 bases between. CDR3 nucleotides: TGTGCCAGCAGTGGAAGAACGTCAACCTATGGCTACACCTTC. Its translation is CASSGRTSTYGYTF.

This clonotype was observed a few times. The V and J genes are TRBV11-2 and TRBJ1-1; 11 bases agree with TRBD1. J lost 6 bases, V lost 5 bases, and 8 bases had no gene match. This CDR3 comprises 15 residues. Germline lookup yields CDR1 SGHAT and CDR2 FQNNGV. CDR3 coding DNA: TGTGCCAGCAGCCACGGGACAGGGGGGACGCCTGAAGCTTTCTTT. Amino acid sequence: CASSHGTGGTPEAFF.

The chain links TRBV2 to TRBJ1-5; perhaps TRBD1 as D (5 bases). Germline V gene lookup returns CDR1 SNHLY and CDR2 FYNNEI. V was pared by 9 bases and J by 7 bases, with 25 bases between. The CDR3 covers 16 residues. Here the CDR3 reads CASARTGTQEGQPQHF. DNA of the CDR3: TGTGCCAGTGCTAGGACCGGGACGCAGGAGGGACAGCCCCAGCATTTT.

Many counts were recorded for this clonotype. This chain uses TRBV15 with TRBJ1-1; 7 bases line up with TRBD1. Per the germline V gene, CDR1 is LNHNV and CDR2 is YYDKDF (reference sequence). The CDR3 is made up of 17 amino acids. After removal of 0 bases from V and 0 bases from J, the junction contained 7 bases not matched to a gene. The CDR3 region has the DNA TGTGCCACCAGCAGAGAGTGGGAGACAGGGATGAACACTGAAGCTTTCTTT. It translates to CATSREWETGMNTEAFF.

This clonotype was seen more than once but under ten times. CDR3 amino acids: CASRYSQVDEKLFF. CDR3 in DNA: TGCGCCAGCAGGTACAGTCAGGTGGATGAAAAACTGTTTTTT. The V gene is TRBV5-1, the J gene TRBJ1-4; D not resolved. The V gene lost 5 bases and the J gene lost 6 bases, with 14 bases spanning the gap. The CDR3 is 14 residues long. Germline V gene data show CDR1 as SGHRS and CDR2 as YFSETQ. Full variable domain (outside the CDR3, taken from reference TRBV5-1 and TRBJ1-4): KAGVTQTPRYLIKTRGQQVTLSCSPISGHRSVSWYQQTPGQGLQFLFEYFSETQRNKGNFPGRFSGRQFSNSRSEMNVSTLELGDSALYLCASRYSQVDEKLFFGSGTQLSVL.

The genes are TRBV3-1 and TRBJ1-6; D gene unclear. Between the trimmed V and J ends, which lost 1 base and 9 bases, there was a span of 10 bases. CDR3 length: 14 amino acids. The germline CDR1 and CDR2 sequences are LGHDT and YNNKEL (reference sequence). The CDR3 loop is CASSQVGNGSPLHF. The CDR3 DNA follows: TGTGCCAGCAGCCAAGTGGGGAACGGTTCACCCCTCCACTTT.

The chain links TRBV4-1 to TRBJ1-6; D not resolved. Trimming left V 0 bases short and J 9 bases short, with 9 bases between. The CDR3 spans 14 residues. Germline assignment: CDR1 MGHRA and CDR2 YSYEKL. CDR3 sequence (DNA): TGCGCCAGCAGCCAAGAGGCGGGGTCTTCACCCCTCCACTTT. It codes for CASSQEAGSSPLHF.

The chain combines TRBV15 with TRBJ2-7; D remains ambiguous. Trimming took 3 bases from V and 0 from J, leaving 12 bases between them. CDR3 length: 15 amino acids. Germline-derived CDR1 and CDR2 are LNHNV and YYDKDF (reference sequence). The CDR3 bases are TGTGCCACCAGCAGTTATAGTGGAAGCTCCTACGAGCAGTACTTC. Amino acids: CATSSYSGSSYEQYF.